This T cell receptor beta chain was retrieved from a study of blood T cell repertoires in COVID-19. Assay: immunoSEQ multiplex PCR; the TCRdb copy retains only in-frame clones and omits some. Here the sample spans over 85,000 clones, more than 60% being singletons. The CDR3 extends over 15 amino acids. V lost 7 bases, J lost 5 bases, and 10 bases stayed unmatched. In germline, CDR1 is MNHEY, CDR2 SVGAGI. This sequence originates from a man between 65 and 85 years old with acute or convalescent COVID-19. The sample taken for sequencing was peripheral blood. The gene calls are TRBV6-5 and TRBJ2-5; TRBD2 aligns across 10 bases. The CDR3 loop reads CASNSVAGGGETQYF. DNA for the CDR3: TGTGCCAGCAATTCCGTAGCGGGAGGAGGGGAGACCCAGTACTTC.